What follows are 2 T cell receptor beta chains derived from one specimen sequenced in a study of cytomegalovirus exposure and HLA in healthy donors. Primers included in the PCR were 60 Vbeta and 13 Jbeta primers. Clones were read by immunoSEQ multiplex PCR, and TCRdb kept only the in-frame ones, dropping some. The top ten clones hold about 5.2% of a sample with some 150,000 clones, over 75% of them seen once. The sequenced sample consisted of PBMCs. All receptors derive from a young man in good health and CMV-seropositive.

V gene TRBV19 combines with J gene TRBJ2-3, with 8 positions matching TRBD1. Trimming cost V 3 bases and J 3 bases; bases outside gene matches: 5. This CDR3 region has 15 residues. The germline V gene encodes CDR1 LNHDA and CDR2 SQIVND (reference sequence). CDR3 residues: CASSIRQGITDTQYF. As DNA, the CDR3 is TGTGCCAGTAGTATCAGACAGGGGATTACAGATACGCAGTATTTT.

The chain combines TRBV28 with TRBJ2-3; 9 bases agree with TRBD1. Trimming removed 5 bases from V and 5 bases from J; junction bases left unmatched: 5. Germline CDR1 is MDHEN and CDR2 is SYDVKM. The CDR3 has 14 residues. The CDR3 DNA reads as TGTGCCAGCAGTCCCTGGGACAGGGAAGATACGCAGTATTTT. This codes for CASSPWDREDTQYF.